This T cell receptor (beta chain) was identified in a study of yellow fever vaccine responses in identical twins. General study points: The T cell response to vaccination in identical twins was reportedly partly convergent and partly personalized.

To note about this clonotype: Its antigen is unknown.

Each CDR3 protein gets one entry after TCRdb re-called the RT-PCR reads with MiXCR. This table has roughly 36,000 distinct CDR3 sequences, roughly 60% appearing once. This sample comprised T cells from blood (PBMCs), unsorted or a sorted subset (not recorded which), obtained before or after yellow fever vaccination (not recorded which). The sequence derives from a woman between 18 and 29 years old who received the yellow fever vaccine.

The CDR3 region has the DNA TGCGCCAGCAGTGATTCAGGCCGGGCGTTCTTC. The encoded protein is CASSDSGRAFF. The rearrangement links TRBV10-1 to TRBJ2-1; D is ambiguous. Germline V lookup: CDR1 WNHNN, CDR2 SYGVQD (reference sequence). The CDR3 consists of 11 residues. V lost 3 bases, J lost 15 bases, and 12 bases lay in between.